This TCR beta chain was obtained from a study of T cell repertoires in cytomegalovirus infection. In the study overall: Recently identified HLA-C-restricted CMV epitopes were used, and well-studied HLA-B-restricted CMV epitopes were used as well.

Germline assignment: CDR1 MNHNY and CDR2 SVGAGI (reference sequence). The CDR3 spans 16 residues. Trimming at V came to 0 bases and at J to 6 bases, leaving 5 bases not matched to a gene. TCRdb called the reads again in MiXCR, with one record for every CDR3 protein. This table holds roughly 920,000 distinct CDR3 sequences, 31% found once. General study results and limits: In two of eight donors, the top clonotype was HLA-C-restricted CMV-specific. CMV carriers with the relevant HLA were identified by cumulative public TCR beta family frequency.

Turning to this clonotype: The antigen is undetermined.

The receptor was derived from a human donor in good health (CMV status not recorded). Some clones in this sample may be carry-over from other donors' samples. This sequence joins TRBV6-6 and TRBJ2-2, with 9 positions matching TRBD2. This sample comprised cultured CD8+ T cells from PBMCs, obtained from culture after CMV antigen stimulation. CDR3 DNA: TGTGCCAGCAGTTACTCGTTAGCGGGGGATCCCGGGGAGCTGTTTTTT. Its translation is CASSYSLAGDPGELFF.